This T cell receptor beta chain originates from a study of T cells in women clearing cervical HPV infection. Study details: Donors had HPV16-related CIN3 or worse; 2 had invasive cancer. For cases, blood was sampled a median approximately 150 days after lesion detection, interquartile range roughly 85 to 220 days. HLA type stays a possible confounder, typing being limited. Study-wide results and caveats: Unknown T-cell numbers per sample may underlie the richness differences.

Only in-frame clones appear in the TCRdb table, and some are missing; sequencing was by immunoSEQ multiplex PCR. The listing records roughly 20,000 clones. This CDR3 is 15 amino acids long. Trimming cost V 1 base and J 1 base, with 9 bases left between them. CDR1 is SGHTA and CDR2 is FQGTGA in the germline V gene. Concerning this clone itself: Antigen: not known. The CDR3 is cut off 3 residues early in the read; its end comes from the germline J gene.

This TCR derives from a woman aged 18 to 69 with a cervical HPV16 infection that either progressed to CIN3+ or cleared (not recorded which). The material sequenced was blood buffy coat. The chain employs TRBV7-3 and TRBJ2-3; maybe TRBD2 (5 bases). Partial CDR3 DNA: TGTGCCAGCAGCTTAAAAGCGGCGGGCACAGATACG. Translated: CASSLKAAGTDT. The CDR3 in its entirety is CASSLKAAGTDTQYF. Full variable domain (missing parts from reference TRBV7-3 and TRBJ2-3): GAGVSQTPSNKVTEKGKYVELRCDPISGHTALYWYRQSLGQGPEFLIYFQGTGAADDSGLPNDRFFAVRPEGSVSTLKIQRTERGDSAVYLCASSLKAAGTDTQYFGPGTRLTVL.